The present T cell receptor beta chain was sequenced within a study of technical replicates of blood from a few donors. This clone was seen once. The data were produced by immunoSEQ multiplex PCR, yet TCRdb's version contains in-frame clones alone and is incomplete. The table lists over 85,000 clones, about 96% of them singletons. The TCR comes from a human donor in good health. The sequenced sample consisted of T cells isolated from PBMCs.

The DNA for the CDR3 is TGTGCCAGCAGCCCGGGACAGGGTGGAACTGAAGCTTTCTTT. It translates to CASSPGQGGTEAFF. The chain employs TRBV25-1 and TRBJ1-1, with 9 bases identical to TRBD1. Per the germline V gene, CDR1 is MGHDK and CDR2 is SYGVNS. This CDR3 region has 14 residues. Germline trimming cut 6 bases from V and 5 bases from J; bases unmatched to any gene: 7.